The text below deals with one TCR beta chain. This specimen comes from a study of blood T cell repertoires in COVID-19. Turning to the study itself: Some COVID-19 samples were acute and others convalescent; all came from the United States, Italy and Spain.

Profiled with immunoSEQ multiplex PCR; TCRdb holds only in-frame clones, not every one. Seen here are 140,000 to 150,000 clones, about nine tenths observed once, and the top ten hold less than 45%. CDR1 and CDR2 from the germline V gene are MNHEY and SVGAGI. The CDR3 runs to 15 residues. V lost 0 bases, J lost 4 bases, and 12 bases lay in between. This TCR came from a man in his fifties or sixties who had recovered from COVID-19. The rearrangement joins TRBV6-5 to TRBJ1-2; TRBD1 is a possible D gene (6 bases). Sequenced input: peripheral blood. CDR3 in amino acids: CASSYSTLTGYGYTF. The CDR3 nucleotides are TGTGCCAGCAGTTACTCGACTCTGACAGGCTATGGCTACACCTTC.